A selection of T cell receptor beta chains follows, all from one sample in a study of shared clonotypes between healthy human individuals. Here immunoSEQ multiplex PCR was the method, and the copy in TCRdb shows in-frame clones only, minus some. The repertoire holds approximately 710,000 clones, with about 92% as singletons. Sequencing was done on a sample of memory CD8+ T cells from PBMCs. These receptors originate from a man between 18 and 29 years old in good health. Some clones in this sample may be carry-over from other donors' samples. Each CDR3 is given with its conserved first and last residue. The D gene is left open where the match is weak. Only some rows state a clone size, as once, few, many or a class for expanded clones.

j_call v_call d_call clone_size cdr3_length cdr3_nt cdr3_aa
TRBJ2-7 TRBV9 NA NA 15 TGTGCCAGCAGCGTGGGGGGACACAGCTCCTACGAGCAGTACTTC CASSVGGHSSYEQYF
TRBJ1-1 TRBV29-1 NA NA 12 TGCAGCGTTGAGGGGGGCATAACTGAAGCTTTCTTT CSVEGGITEAFF
TRBJ1-5 TRBV28 NA once 15 TGTGCCAGCAGTTTAGTTCGACACCGTAATCAGCCCCAGCATTTT CASSLVRHRNQPQHF
TRBJ2-7 TRBV28 NA NA 13 TGTGCCAGCAGTCCCGTCCTGTTGGGGGAGCAGTACTTC CASSPVLLGEQYF
TRBJ1-2 TRBV6-1 NA NA 16 TGTGCCAGCAGTGAGTGGGCCCCCACGGGGCCCTATGGCTACACCTTC CASSEWAPTGPYGYTF
TRBJ2-7 TRBV7-6 NA NA 14 TGTGCCAGCAGCCCGTTGACTAGCTCCTACGAGCAGTACTTC CASSPLTSSYEQYF
TRBJ2-7 TRBV19 TRBD1 NA 16 TGTGCCAGTAGCGCCCTCCTCGGGACAGGACCTTACGAGCAGTACTTC CASSALLGTGPYEQYF
TRBJ2-5 TRBV28 TRBD1 NA 13 TGTGCCAGCAGTTTAAACAGGGGAGAGACCCAGTACTTC CASSLNRGETQYF
TRBJ2-3 TRBV15 TRBD2 NA 13 TGTGCCACCAGCAGTCTAGCGGGAGATACGCAGTATTTT CATSSLAGDTQYF
TRBJ2-2 TRBV11-2 TRBD2 NA 16 TGTGCCAGCAGCCCGACTAGCGGGAGGGCCCCCGGGGAGCTGTTTTTT CASSPTSGRAPGELFF
TRBJ2-3 TRBV25-1 NA NA 14 TGTGCCAGCAGTGAGCGGAGACTCACAGATACGCAGTATTTT CASSERRLTDTQYF
TRBJ2-5 TRBV7-9 NA NA 15 TGTGCCAGCAGCCCCGGACTCTCGAGACAAGAGACCCAGTACTTC CASSPGLSRQETQYF
TRBJ1-2 TRBV5-1 NA NA 12 TGCGCCAGCAGCTTTGCAGCGTATGGCTACACCTTC CASSFAAYGYTF
TRBJ2-1 TRBV13 NA NA 18 TGTGCCAGCAGCTTAGTTTGGGAGCGGACCCGCAGGCCTAATGAGCAGTTCTTC CASSLVWERTRRPNEQFF
TRBJ1-2 TRBV7-8 TRBD1 NA 18 TGTGCCAGCAGCTTCATCGTTGGGGACAGACCCAATAACTATGGCTACACCTTC CASSFIVGDRPNNYGYTF
TRBJ1-3 TRBV6-1 NA NA 13 TGTGCCGCGGGGTGGGTCTCTGGAAACACCATATATTTT CAAGWVSGNTIYF
TRBJ1-1 TRBV5-6 NA NA 16 TGTGCCAGCAGCTTGGAACTGCTGGGGATGAACACTGAAGCTTTCTTT CASSLELLGMNTEAFF
TRBJ2-1 TRBV27 TRBD2 NA 17 TGTGCCAGCACCACCCCGGGGGTAGCGGGACCGTACAATGAGCAGTTCTTC CASTTPGVAGPYNEQFF
TRBJ1-2 TRBV13 NA NA 18 TGTGCCAGCAGCGAACACCGGGACGCCGGGAATGTCGGCTATGGCTACACCTTC CASSEHRDAGNVGYGYTF
TRBJ2-7 TRBV11-2 NA NA 14 TGTGCCAGCAGCTTATCTGCGGAATCCTACGAGCAGTACTTC CASSLSAESYEQYF
TRBJ2-7 TRBV10-3 TRBD1 NA 16 TGTGCCATCAGTGGGCACGGGACAGGGCTAACCTACGAGCAGTACTTC CAISGHGTGLTYEQYF
TRBJ1-3 TRBV9 TRBD1 NA 15 TGTGCCAGCAGCGAGTCAGGGGGCGTTGGAAACACCATATATTTT CASSESGGVGNTIYF
TRBJ2-5 TRBV5-6 TRBD1 NA 15 TGTGCCAGCAGCCTCGGGACAGGGGGCTTAGAGACCCAGTACTTC CASSLGTGGLETQYF
TRBJ2-7 TRBV28 TRBD2 NA 16 TGTGCCAGCAGGCCACACCTAGCGGGAGTTTTTTACGAGCAGTACTTC CASRPHLAGVFYEQYF
TRBJ1-2 TRBV28 NA NA 13 TGTGCCAGCAGCCTTATAGCTAACTATGGCTACACCTTC CASSLIANYGYTF
TRBJ2-2 TRBV18 NA NA 14 TGTGCCAGCTCAGACTACAGGAATTCCGGGGAGCTGTTTTTT CASSDYRNSGELFF
TRBJ1-4 TRBV4-1 NA NA 15 TGCGCCAGCAGCCATCACCGGGCCTCTAATGAAAAACTGTTTTTT CASSHHRASNEKLFF
TRBJ2-7 TRBV15 NA once 15 TGTGCCACCAGCAGAGATGGACAGATACCCTACGAGCAGTACTTC CATSRDGQIPYEQYF
TRBJ2-7 TRBV5-5 TRBD2 NA 15 TGTGCCAGCAGCCGGACTAGCGGGAGCCTCCGCGAGCAGTACTTC CASSRTSGSLREQYF